Included here is one T cell receptor beta chain sequence, with context. Its specificity is unknown. The data were taken from a study of response to subunit inactivated influenza vaccine. Whole-study findings and limits: Authors suggested that a seasonal influenza vaccination recruits few new T cells each time.

V dropped 3 bases and J dropped 6; count of bases not matched to a gene: 7. From germline, CDR1 is DFQATT and CDR2 SNEGSKA (reference sequence). The CDR3 sequence is 16 residues long. TCRdb reprocessed the RT-PCR reads via MiXCR and lists one record per CDR3 protein. This table holds just under 550,000 distinct CDR3 sequences, under 30% found once. The same data also went into a second study, on T cells expressing NK-cell markers. As that report states: 5'RACE template switching built TCR beta cDNA with unique molecular identifiers. Sorted CD3+CD56-NKG2C+, CD3+CD56+NKG2C+ and CD3+CD56+NKG2C- T cells supplied the TCR beta repertoires. One of the eight sequenced donors was seronegative, whereas the other seven were HCMV-seropositive. Within several experiments, an anti-gamma-delta TCR antibody kept the sorting limited to alpha-beta TCR T cells.

The sequences come from CD4+ T cells sorted from PBMCs, collected 12 days after vaccination. The rearrangement links TRBV20-1 to TRBJ2-3; 15 bases line up with TRBD2. The receptor comes from a man aged 45-65 years who received an inactivated influenza vaccine. CDR3 DNA sequence: TGCAGTGCTAGCGGGACTAGCGGGAGGTTGAGGGATACGCAGTATTTT. This gives the protein CSASGTSGRLRDTQYF.